The 21 T cell receptor beta chains listed next were all sequenced from one sample in a study of technical replicates of blood from a handful of donors. The table came from immunoSEQ multiplex PCR; TCRdb's copy has only in-frame clones and leaves some out. The table has 55,000 to 75,000 clones, 80% to 95% seen once. The sequencing sample was made of PBMCs. The receptors derive from a human donor in good health. Some clones in this sample may be carry-over from other donors' samples.

This clone was counted a few times. V gene TRBV2 combines with J gene TRBJ2-1; TRBD2 matches 12 bases. The germline CDR1 and CDR2 sequences are SNHLY and FYNNEI. V shed 9 bases and J 4 bases; nucleotides not matched to a gene: 7. This CDR3 has 15 residues. This CDR3 reads CASKGGTSGYNEQFF. The CDR3 coding sequence is TGTGCCAGTAAGGGGGGGACTAGCGGGTACAATGAGCAGTTCTTC. Looking up the rest from reference TRBV2 and TRBJ2-1 gives the full variable domain: EPEVTQTPSHQVTQMGQEVILRCVPISNHLYFYWYRQILGQKVEFLVSFYNNEISEKSEIFDDQFSVERPDGSNFTLKIRSTKLEDSAMYFCASKGGTSGYNEQFFGPGTRLTVL.

The chain employs TRBV9 and TRBJ2-1, with TRBD1 as a possible D gene (6 bases). V lost 4 bases and J 5 bases, leaving 22 bases between the germline ends. CDR3 length: 17 residues. Germline V CDR1 and CDR2: SGDLS, YYNGEE. In DNA form, the CDR3 reads TGTGCCAGCAGCCCAGAGGCCTGGGCAGGGGTGAACAATGAGCAGTTCTTC. Amino acids: CASSPEAWAGVNNEQFF.

The chain employs TRBV21-1 and TRBJ2-5; the D segment call TRBD2 is taken from the table without a DNA check. TRBV21-1 is listed as a pseudogene. The CDR3 has 15 amino acids. The CDR3 region is CASSKGTSRGETQYF. DNA for the CDR3: TGTGCCAGCAGCAAAGGCACCAGCCGGGGGGAGACCCAGTACTTC.

CDR3 coding DNA: TGTGCCAGTCAGTTCCTCCCGGGGACAGGGCACTATGGCTACACCTTC. Its translation is CASQFLPGTGHYGYTF. The chain links TRBV19 to TRBJ1-2, with TRBD1 matching over 9 bases. The CDR3 sequence is 16 residues long. The V gene end was trimmed by 8 bases and the J gene end by 3 bases; junction bases not matched to a gene: 13. The germline V gene encodes CDR1 LNHDA and CDR2 SQIVND (reference sequence).

This sequence joins TRBV2 and TRBJ2-3, with D maybe TRBD2 (5 bases). Trimming left V 0 bases short and J 1 base short, with 8 bases between. The CDR3 contains 15 residues. Germline values: CDR1 SNHLY, CDR2 FYNNEI. The CDR3, as DNA: TGTGCCAGCAGTGAAGCGGGAGTGGGCACAGATACGCAGTATTTT. Translated: CASSEAGVGTDTQYF.

This clone was recorded a few times. CDR3 residues: CASKIRESSYEQYF. In nucleotides, the CDR3 is TGTGCCAGCAAGATCCGGGAAAGCTCCTACGAGCAGTACTTC. The chain is built from TRBV2 and TRBJ2-7, with D tentatively TRBD2 (5 bases). Germline assignment: CDR1 SNHLY and CDR2 FYNNEI. The CDR3 sequence is 14 residues long. V was pared by 7 bases and J by 0 bases, with 13 bases between.

In nucleotides, the CDR3 is TGTGCCAGCAGCCAAGATGGGAACAGGAAGAATTCACCCCTCCACTTT. Protein sequence: CASSQDGNRKNSPLHF. The chain couples TRBV4-2 to TRBJ1-6; possibly TRBD1 for D (5 bases). Looked up from germline, CDR1 is LGHNA and CDR2 is YNFKEQ. Trimming cost V 0 bases and J 7 bases, with 13 bases left between them. This CDR3 contains 16 residues.

The chain is built from TRBV19 and TRBJ1-2, with D possibly matching TRBD1 (6 bases). CDR1 LNHDA and CDR2 SQIVND come from the germline V gene (reference sequence). This CDR3 contains 13 residues. Trimming shortened V by 5 bases and J by 7 bases, and 14 bases separated the two germline ends. CDR3 sequence reads: CASSFPGQRGYTF. In nucleotides, the CDR3 is TGTGCCAGTAGTTTTCCGGGACAACGTGGCTACACCTTC.

The rearrangement joins TRBV6-1 to TRBJ2-7; 9 positions match TRBD1. Germline values: CDR1 MNHNS, CDR2 SASEGT. Germline trimming cut 3 bases from V and 0 bases from J; bases unmatched to any gene: 6. This CDR3 has 16 amino acids. The DNA of the CDR3 is TGTGCCAGCAGTGACTTTTGGACAGGGGACTCCTACGAGCAGTACTTC. This codes for CASSDFWTGDSYEQYF.

Only one count was recorded for this clone. CDR3 sequence (DNA): TGCAGCGTTGCCGGGAGCACAGATACGCAGTATTTT. It encodes CSVAGSTDTQYF. The chain recombines TRBV29-1 with TRBJ2-3; D uncertain. Deletions cut 4 bases from V and 0 bases from J, with 5 bases between. The CDR3 totals 12 residues. The V gene's germline CDR1 is SQVTM and CDR2 ANQGSEA.

V gene TRBV7-9 combines with J gene TRBJ2-5; the match to TRBD2 covers 14 bases. The V and J ends lost 5 bases and 4 bases, in that order; junction bases with no gene match: 6. The CDR3 has 16 residues. From germline, CDR1 is SEHNR and CDR2 FQNEAQ (reference sequence). CDR3 in DNA: TGTGCCAGCAGCATGGGACTAGCGGGAGTGGGAGAGACCCAGTACTTC. It codes for CASSMGLAGVGETQYF.

The V gene is TRBV5-1, the J gene TRBJ1-2; unclear D gene. V was cut by 3 bases and J by 4 bases, with 10 bases left in between. This CDR3 has 13 amino acids. Germline V gene data show CDR1 as SGHRS and CDR2 as YFSETQ. CDR3 in amino acids: CASSSVGSYGYTF. Here the CDR3 DNA reads TGCGCCAGCAGCTCGGTTGGGAGCTATGGCTACACCTTC. The complete variable domain, with remaining parts taken from reference TRBV5-1 and TRBJ1-2, reads KAGVTQTPRYLIKTRGQQVTLSCSPISGHRSVSWYQQTPGQGLQFLFEYFSETQRNKGNFPGRFSGRQFSNSRSEMNVSTLELGDSALYLCASSSVGSYGYTFGSGTRLTVV.

This rearrangement joins TRBV10-3 to TRBJ2-7, with 13 bases matching TRBD2. V was clipped by 4 bases and J by 1 base; unmatched bases: 7. Germline CDR1 reads ENHRY; CDR2 reads SYGVKD. This CDR3 spans 17 amino acids. CDR3 nucleotide sequence: TGTGCCATCAGTGCGAGGACTAGCGGGAGTTATTCCTACGAGCAGTACTTC. Its translation: CAISARTSGSYSYEQYF.

V gene TRBV2 combines with J gene TRBJ1-2; no clear D. This CDR3 is 17 amino acids long. Germline lookup yields CDR1 SNHLY and CDR2 FYNNEI. V lost 0 bases and J 0 bases, leaving 14 bases between the germline ends. The CDR3 coding sequence is TGTGCCAGCAGTGAAGCGCGGGCAGGACGAACTAACTATGGCTACACCTTC. Encoded protein: CASSEARAGRTNYGYTF.

The chain carries TRBV5-1 and TRBJ2-5; no reliable D call. The length of the CDR3 is 14 residues. V gave up 3 bases and J gave up 2 bases, with 11 bases separating them. The germline gives CDR1 SGHRS, CDR2 YFSETQ. CDR3 bases: TGCGCCAGCAGCTCCCGAGCTAGGCAAGAGACCCAGTACTTC. Residues: CASSSRARQETQYF.

CDR3 residues: CATSRGGGLGTGELFF. The CDR3 DNA is TGTGCCACCAGCAGAGGAGGGGGCCTGGGCACCGGGGAGCTGTTTTTT. The rearrangement joins TRBV15 to TRBJ2-2; 7 bases map to TRBD1. The CDR3 contains 16 residues. CDR1 LNHNV and CDR2 YYDKDF come from the germline V gene (reference sequence). V lost 1 base, J lost 4 bases, and 6 bases stayed unmatched.

V and J are TRBV6-1 and TRBJ2-5, with D tentatively TRBD1 (6 bases). Trimming took off 5 bases at V and 2 bases at J, with 15 bases between the two ends. Germline CDR1 MNHNS, CDR2 SASEGT. CDR3 length equals 15 residues. The CDR3: CASSHEGVKQETQYF. In DNA form, the CDR3 reads TGTGCCAGCAGTCATGAGGGGGTAAAACAAGAGACCCAGTACTTC.

V and J are TRBV19 and TRBJ2-1; a weak D match, TRBD2 (5 bases). CDR1 is LNHDA and CDR2 is SQIVND in the germline V gene (reference sequence). V lost 3 bases to trimming and J lost 0 bases, with 12 bases between them. The CDR3 is 16 residues long. CDR3 sequence: CASSIGGRGSYNEQFF. The CDR3 DNA is TGTGCCAGTAGTATCGGCGGCCGGGGCTCCTACAATGAGCAGTTCTTC.

The CDR3 protein is CASSLNAGTYGYTF. The CDR3 DNA follows: TGTGCCAGCAGCTTGAACGCAGGGACATATGGCTACACCTTC. The chain couples TRBV5-4 to TRBJ1-2, with D tentatively TRBD1 (6 bases). V was shortened by 1 base and J by 5 bases, with 12 bases between the two germline ends. The CDR3 runs to 14 residues. The germline CDR1 and CDR2 sequences are SGHNT and YYREEE (reference sequence).

The V and J genes are TRBV4-2 and TRBJ1-1; TRBD1 aligns across 9 bases. The V gene end was trimmed by 8 bases and the J gene end by 5 bases; junction bases not matched to a gene: 12. Germline lookup yields CDR1 LGHNA and CDR2 YNFKEQ. The CDR3 is made up of 15 amino acids. CDR3 nucleotide sequence: TGTGCCAGCGCCGCCGTTAACAGGGGGCGTACTGAAGCTTTCTTT. It yields the protein CASAAVNRGRTEAFF.

This clone was counted a single time. This chain links TRBV27 with TRBJ2-7; D might be TRBD1 (6 bases). The CDR3 is made up of 12 amino acids. CDR1 and CDR2 (germline): MNHEY, SMNVEV (reference sequence). Between the trimmed V and J ends, which lost 5 bases and 12 bases, there was a span of 17 bases. The CDR3 DNA is TGTGCCAGCAGTCTCCGGCGACAGGAACGGTACTTC. Its translation: CASSLRRQERYF.